This TCR beta chain emerged from a study of blood T cells in healthy people across ages. There are a few counts of this clonotype. The antigen is not known. Germline values: CDR1 DFQATT, CDR2 SNEGSKA (reference sequence). V lost 3 bases and J lost 10, with 15 bases in between. The CDR3 has 12 amino acids. The study, taken as a whole, reports: There were more naive CD4+ cells and higher diversity in long-lived donors than in aged donors.

Healthy Caucasian individuals from Russia aged about 6 to 95 were enrolled as donors. A second PCR, run for roughly 7 to 11 cycles, used a sample-barcoded 5' primer plus a J-beta primer mix. A template-switch adaptor that had 12 random nucleotides put a tag on each cDNA molecule. TCRdb fed the 5' RACE reads into MiXCR, producing one record per CDR3 protein. The sample records 730,000 or so distinct CDR3 sequences, about 40% being singletons. Source material: blood. The receptor was derived from a woman aged 60 to 75 in good health. The rearrangement uses TRBV20-1 and TRBJ1-2; D possibly corresponds to TRBD1 (5 bases). CDR3 bases: TGCAGTGCTAGGGGGGAGCCCCTCTACTACACCTTC. This gives the protein CSARGEPLYYTF.